This T cell receptor beta chain came from a study of graft-versus-host responses after intestinal transplantation. Across the whole study: Recipients got multivisceral, liver-intestinal, or isolated intestinal transplants.

Generated by immunoSEQ multiplex PCR, the TCRdb table keeps only in-frame clones and is missing some. The repertoire consists of about 25,000 clones, with approximately 93% occurring once and the leading ten covering around 0.54%. The CDR3 has 12 amino acids. V was cut by 2 bases and J by 10 bases, with 6 bases left in between. In germline, CDR1 is SGHTA, CDR2 FQGTGA. The sequenced sample was PBMCs, obtained 18 days after transplant. The clonotype originates from a human patient who received an intestinal transplant, so some T cells may come from the graft donor. V and J are TRBV7-3 and TRBJ1-6, with a tentative D call TRBD1 (5 bases). The DNA for the CDR3 is TGTGCCAGCAGCTTATGGACATCACCCCTCCACTTT. Its protein product is CASSLWTSPLHF.